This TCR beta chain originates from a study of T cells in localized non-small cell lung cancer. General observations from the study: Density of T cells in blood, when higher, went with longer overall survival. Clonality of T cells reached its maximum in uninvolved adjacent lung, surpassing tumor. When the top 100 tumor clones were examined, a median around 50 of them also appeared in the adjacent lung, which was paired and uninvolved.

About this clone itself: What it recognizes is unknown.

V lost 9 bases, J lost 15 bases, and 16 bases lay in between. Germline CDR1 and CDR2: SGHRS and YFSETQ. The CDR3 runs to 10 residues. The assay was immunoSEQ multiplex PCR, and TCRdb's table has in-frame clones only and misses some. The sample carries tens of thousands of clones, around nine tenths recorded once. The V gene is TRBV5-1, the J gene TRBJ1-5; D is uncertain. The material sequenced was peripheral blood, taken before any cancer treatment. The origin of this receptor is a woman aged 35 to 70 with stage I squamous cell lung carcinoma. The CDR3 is CATKTGTAHF. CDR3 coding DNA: TGCGCCACCAAAACGGGCACGGCGCATTTT.